Listed here are 21 T cell receptor beta chains from one sample, sequenced in a study of CD8 T cells in ankylosing spondylitis (dated by TCRdb to about 2017). General findings and caveats noted by the study authors: Blood from ankylosing spondylitis patients appeared to be characterized by a TCR beta motif composed of about eight highly homologous amino acid variants.

Receptors were amplified or captured by 5' RACE. Sequencing took place on an Illumina HiSeq 2500. The public reads were reanalyzed by TCRdb: fastp trimming at Q25, MiXCR alignment, in-frame beta chains only. Every entry covers one CDR3 protein and lists the most common genes and DNA from its rows. The sample contains 200,000 to 250,000 distinct CDR3 sequences, 6% to 8% of them found a single time. In total, the top ten clones hold approximately 15% of the sample. These receptors lack a known antigen. Sequenced: blood, either unsorted or a sorted T cell fraction (not recorded which). The receptor set was obtained from a male donor with ankylosing spondylitis.

This clonotype was seen ten or more times. The chain is built from TRBV4-3 and TRBJ2-1; D is unclear. This CDR3 has 15 residues. Germline CDR1 and CDR2: LGHNA and YSLEER. With 5 bases removed from V and 2 bases from J, the gap between germline ends came to 13 bases. The DNA of the CDR3 is TGCGCCAGCAGCTACCTCAGCTTCGCCTACAATGAGCAGTTCTTC. Translating it yields CASSYLSFAYNEQFF.

This clonotype was counted many times. This sequence joins TRBV15 and TRBJ2-7; 8 bases fit TRBD1. The germline V gene encodes CDR1 LNHNV and CDR2 YYDKDF (reference sequence). V was pared by 2 bases and J by 5 bases, with 8 bases of the junction left unmatched. The CDR3 extends over 15 amino acids. The DNA for the CDR3 is TGTGCCACCAGCAGATCGGACAGGGTCAGGCACGAGCAGTACTTC. Its protein product is CATSRSDRVRHEQYF.

This clonotype was counted many times. The chain links TRBV6-2 or TRBV6-3 to TRBJ2-2; D gene uncertain. V lost 2 bases and J lost 4, with 14 bases in between. Looked up from germline, CDR1 is MNHEY and CDR2 is SVGEGT. The CDR3 has 16 amino acids. CDR3 in amino acids: CASSYTLSSPTGELFF. CDR3 DNA: TGTGCCAGCAGTTACACCCTCTCTTCGCCCACCGGGGAGCTGTTTTTT.

This chain uses TRBV7-9 with TRBJ1-2; D is unresolved. The CDR3 length is 15 residues. The V gene lost 1 base and the J gene lost 0 bases, with 9 bases spanning the gap. Germline loops: CDR1 SEHNR, CDR2 FQNEAQ (reference sequence). CDR3 in DNA: TGTGCCAGCAGCTTAGGGGCGGTTCCTAACTATGGCTACACCTTC. This sequence encodes CASSLGAVPNYGYTF.

This clonotype was found a few times. The chain uses TRBV5-1 and TRBJ2-5; D may be TRBD1 or TRBD2 (5 bases each). Germline loops: CDR1 SGHRS, CDR2 YFSETQ. The length of the CDR3 is 11 residues. V lost 7 bases, J lost 5 bases, and 9 bases lay in between. The CDR3 protein is CASRGSETQYF. In DNA, the CDR3 is TGCGCCAGCCGGGGCTCGGAGACCCAGTACTTC.

The gene calls are TRBV29-1 and TRBJ2-1; TRBD2 matches 11 bases. The V gene's germline CDR1 is SQVTM and CDR2 ANQGSEA. The trim removed 6 bases at V and 8 bases at J, leaving 12 bases unmatched. The CDR3 extends over 15 amino acids. DNA for the CDR3: TGCAGCGTCGAGGGGACTACTAGCGGGGGTGATGAGCAGTTCTTC. Amino acid sequence: CSVEGTTSGGDEQFF.

This clonotype has at least ten counts. The chain uses TRBV29-1 and TRBJ1-2; D call uncertain. This CDR3 is built from 11 residues. V was trimmed by 4 bases and J by 6 bases, leaving 9 bases between them. CDR1 is SQVTM and CDR2 is ANQGSEA in the germline V gene. CDR3 region: CSVVAWNGYTF. Written as DNA, the CDR3 is TGCAGCGTTGTGGCATGGAATGGCTACACCTTC.

This clonotype was seen repeatedly, ten times or more. V gene TRBV12-3 or TRBV12-4 combines with J gene TRBJ2-3, with D perhaps TRBD1 (6 bases). This CDR3 has 14 amino acids. The V end was cut by 6 bases, the J end by 2 bases, with 12 bases between. CDR3 in DNA: TGTGCCAGCAGCATACAGGGAAACACAGATACGCAGTATTTT. It translates to CASSIQGNTDTQYF.

On this clonotype: It may be a read error: a sequence one base away is much more abundant. The V call is TRBV10-2, the J call TRBJ2-7, with 7 positions matching TRBD1. The CDR3 has 14 residues. The germline gives CDR1 WSHSY, CDR2 SAAADI. CDR3 loop: CASRESGTVYEQYF. CDR3 DNA: TGCGCCAGCAGAGAGTCTGGGACAGTCTACGAGCAGTACTTC.

The V and J genes are TRBV19 and TRBJ2-3; 9 positions agree with TRBD2. CDR3 length: 16 residues. CDR1 LNHDA and CDR2 SQIVND come from the germline V gene (reference sequence). With 5 bases clipped from V and 5 bases from J, the junction kept 11 bases outside the gene matches. For the CDR3, the DNA is TGTGCCAGTAGTCCACTATTAGCGGGAGACTTAGATACGCAGTATTTT. Translated: CASSPLLAGDLDTQYF.

At least ten counts were recorded for this clonotype. The chain has TRBV4-3 and TRBJ2-3; 7 nucleotides line up with TRBD2. Trimming took 1 base from V and 2 from J; bases not matched to a gene: 6. The CDR3 is made up of 16 amino acids. CDR1 is LGHNA and CDR2 is YSLEER in the germline V gene. Written as DNA, the CDR3 is TGCGCCAGCAGCCAAGTGGAACTAGCGATCACAGATACGCAGTATTTT. It is translated as CASSQVELAITDTQYF.

In its sample, this clonotype was seen a few times. The V gene is TRBV3-1, the J gene TRBJ2-2; D ambiguous. The CDR3 extends over 14 amino acids. The V end lost 4 bases, the J end lost 7 bases, and 13 bases lay between the germline ends. Germline V gene lookup returns CDR1 LGHDT and CDR2 YNNKEL (reference sequence). The CDR3 loop reads CASSPWQANGELFF. The CDR3 nucleotides read TGTGCCAGCAGCCCCTGGCAGGCTAACGGGGAGCTGTTTTTT.

The table lists this clonotype with a count of one. The chain recombines TRBV20-1 with TRBJ2-5; the match to TRBD2 covers 8 bases. CDR1 DFQATT and CDR2 SNEGSKA come from the germline V gene (reference sequence). This CDR3 contains 17 residues. Unmatched junction bases numbered 15, after V lost 1 base and J lost 5 bases. Here the CDR3 reads CSARVNGLGGVGETQYF. The CDR3 region has the DNA TGCAGTGCTAGAGTTAATGGTCTCGGGGGGGTAGGGGAGACCCAGTACTTC.

This clonotype was detected ten times or more. This chain uses TRBV6-5 with TRBJ1-1; D is unclear. The CDR3 has 15 residues. Looked up from germline, CDR1 is MNHEY and CDR2 is SVGAGI. Trimming pared 8 bases from V and 0 bases from J, leaving 16 bases between. CDR3 nucleotide sequence: TGTGCCAGCTCTCGCCCGTTCCTTATGAACACTGAAGCTTTCTTT. Its protein is CASSRPFLMNTEAFF.

The sample holds a few counts of this clonotype. The chain is built from TRBV15 and TRBJ1-4; 11 nucleotides align to TRBD1. The CDR3 contains 16 residues. Looked up from germline, CDR1 is LNHNV and CDR2 is YYDKDF (reference sequence). J gave up 8 bases and V 1 base, and 6 bases lay outside the gene matches. The CDR3, as DNA: TGTGCCACCAGCAGAGCCCGAGGGACAGGGGGGGAAAAACTGTTTTTT. Protein: CATSRARGTGGEKLFF.

This clonotype occurred many times. The chain is built from TRBV28 and TRBJ1-1; 7 positions match TRBD1. The CDR3 totals 15 residues. Per germline, CDR1 MDHEN and CDR2 SYDVKM. J lost 5 bases, V lost 6 bases, and 12 bases had no gene match. DNA of the CDR3: TGTGCCAGCAGACGTAACAGGGGATTGGATACTGAAGCTTTCTTT. Its translation is CASRRNRGLDTEAFF. Filled out from reference TRBV28 and TRBJ1-1, the complete variable domain reads DVKVTQSSRYLVKRTGEKVFLECVQDMDHENMFWYRQDPGLGLRLIYFSYDVKMKEKGDIPEGYSVSREKKERFSLILESASTNQTSMYLCASRRNRGLDTEAFFGQGTRLTVV.

This rearrangement joins TRBV7-6 to TRBJ2-1, with TRBD2 as a possible D gene (6 bases). The CDR3 runs 17 residues. Trimming removed 2 bases from V and 7 bases from J, with 21 bases in between. CDR1 SGHVS and CDR2 FNYEAQ come from the germline V gene. The DNA for the CDR3 is TGTGCCAGCAGCTTATTCGGGAGCCCCCCCCCACAGAATGAGCAGTTCTTC. This translates into CASSLFGSPPPQNEQFF. The full variable domain, completed using reference TRBV7-6 and TRBJ2-1, is GAGVSQSPRYKVTKRGQDVALRCDPISGHVSLYWYRQALGQGPEFLTYFNYEAQQDKSGLPNDRFSAERPEGSISTLTIQRTEQRDSAMYRCASSLFGSPPPQNEQFFGPGTRLTVL.

This clonotype was picked up a small number of times. The J gene is TRBJ2-2, the V gene TRBV9; 7 nucleotides align to TRBD2. V gave up 4 bases and J gave up 2 bases; unmatched junction bases: 8. Germline CDR1 is SGDLS and CDR2 is YYNGEE. The CDR3 is 16 residues long. The chain's CDR3 is CASSPPSGLNTGELFF. CDR3 DNA sequence: TGTGCCAGCAGCCCCCCTAGCGGACTTAACACCGGGGAGCTGTTTTTT.

At least ten counts were recorded for this clonotype. The rearrangement joins TRBV25-1 to TRBJ2-7, with D uncertain. V lost 8 bases to trimming and J lost 0 bases, with 5 bases between them. The germline gives CDR1 MGHDK, CDR2 SYGVNS. The CDR3 loop spans 11 amino acids. The CDR3 DNA reads TGTGCCAGCCAAATCTCCTACGAGCAGTACTTC. This encodes CASQISYEQYF.

This clonotype was detected ten times or more. CDR3 DNA sequence: TGTGCCAGTAGTATGGGGGGGATTCAGCCCCAGCATTTT. As protein: CASSMGGIQPQHF. The chain uses TRBV19 and TRBJ1-5; perhaps TRBD1 as D (5 bases). The CDR3 sequence is 13 residues long. V was trimmed by 3 bases and J by 6 bases, leaving 9 bases between them. Germline V gives CDR1 LNHDA, CDR2 SQIVND (reference sequence). Filled out from reference TRBV19 and TRBJ1-5, the complete variable domain reads DGGITQSPKYLFRKEGQNVTLSCEQNLNHDAMYWYRQDPGQGLRLIYYSQIVNDFQKGDIAEGYSVSREKKESFPLTVTSAQKNPTAFYLCASSMGGIQPQHFGDGTRLSIL.

This clonotype was counted ten times or more. V is TRBV15 and J is TRBJ2-1; perhaps TRBD1 as D (6 bases). The germline V gene has CDR1 LNHNV and CDR2 YYDKDF (reference sequence). The CDR3 loop spans 16 amino acids. Trimming took 3 bases from V and 0 from J, leaving 12 bases between them. The CDR3 loop reads CATSSTGFGSYNEQFF. The CDR3 DNA sequence: TGTGCCACCAGCAGTACAGGGTTTGGCTCCTACAATGAGCAGTTCTTC.